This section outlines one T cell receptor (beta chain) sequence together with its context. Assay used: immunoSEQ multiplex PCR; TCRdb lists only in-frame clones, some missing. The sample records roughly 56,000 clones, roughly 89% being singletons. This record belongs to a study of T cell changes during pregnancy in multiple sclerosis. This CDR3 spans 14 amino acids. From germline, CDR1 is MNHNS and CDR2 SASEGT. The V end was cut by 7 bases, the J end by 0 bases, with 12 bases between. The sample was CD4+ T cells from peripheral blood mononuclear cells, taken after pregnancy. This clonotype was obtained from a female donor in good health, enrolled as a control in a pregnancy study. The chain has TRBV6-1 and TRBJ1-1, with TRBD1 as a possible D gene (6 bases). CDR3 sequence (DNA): TGTGCCAGCAAGCAGGGGCCCTTGAACACTGAAGCTTTCTTT. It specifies CASKQGPLNTEAFF.